This T cell receptor beta chain was captured in a study of memory CD4+ T cells and cytomegalovirus serostatus. Across the whole study: Of the healthy Belgian adults, 9 were CMV seropositive and approximately 24 seronegative.

Source study methods: After removing out-of-frame reads, approximately 2.2 million distinct TCRbeta sequences remained. Profiled with immunoSEQ multiplex PCR; TCRdb holds only in-frame clones, not every one. The D gene and trimming were derived from the DNA, and the V and J assignments and clone size from that table. The sample lists approximately 44,000 clones; 76% were seen once. From germline, CDR1 is ENHRY and CDR2 SYGVKD. V lost 10 bases to trimming and J lost 4 bases; unmatched junction nucleotides: 10. The CDR3 totals 14 residues. As concerns this clone: Its antigen is undetermined.

Points from the study as a whole: CD4+ memory repertoires contained about 40% of the roughly 150 reported CMV TCRbeta sequences. The CMV-associated TCR signature appears largely within the CD4+ memory repertoire.

Single viable CD3+CD4+CD8-CD45RO+ cells were sorted as the memory CD4+ T cells. The sample consisted of memory CD4+ T cells from blood. This chain connects TRBV10-3 to TRBJ2-3; 8 bases match TRBD1. The origin of this receptor is an adult in good health and CMV-seronegative. CDR3 bases: TGTGCCACAAGAGGACAGGGTAGGGCAGATACGCAGTATTTT. This translates into CATRGQGRADTQYF.